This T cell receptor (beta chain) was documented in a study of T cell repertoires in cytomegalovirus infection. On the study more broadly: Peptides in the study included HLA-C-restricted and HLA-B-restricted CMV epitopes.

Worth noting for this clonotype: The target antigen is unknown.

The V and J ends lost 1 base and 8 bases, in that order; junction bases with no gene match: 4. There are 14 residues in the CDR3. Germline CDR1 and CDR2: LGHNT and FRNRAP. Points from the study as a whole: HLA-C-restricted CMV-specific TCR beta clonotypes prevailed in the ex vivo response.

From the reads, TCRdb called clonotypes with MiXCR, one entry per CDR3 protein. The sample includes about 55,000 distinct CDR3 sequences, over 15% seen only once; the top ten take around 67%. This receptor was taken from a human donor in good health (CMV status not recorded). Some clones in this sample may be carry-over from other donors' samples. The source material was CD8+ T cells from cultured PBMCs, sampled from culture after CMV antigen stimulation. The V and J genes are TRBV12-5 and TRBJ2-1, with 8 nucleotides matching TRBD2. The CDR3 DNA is TGTGCTAGTGGTTTGGCGGGAGGGCCCCATGAGCAGTTCTTC. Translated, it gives CASGLAGGPHEQFF.